The TCR beta chain under discussion was sequenced for a study of T-cell memory formation after mild COVID-19. Findings and caveats of the study: There was a balanced CD4/CD8 profile in clones contracting day 15 to 85, and later expanders leaned CD4+. Confirmation of SARS-CoV-2 specificity was lacking for second-wave clones peaking day 37.

Between the trimmed V and J ends, which lost 4 bases and 4 bases, there was a span of 16 bases. This CDR3 region has 15 residues. CDR1 and CDR2 from the germline V gene are MGHRA and YSYEKL. 5'RACE with constant-segment primers yielded barcoded, UMI-tagged TCR alpha and TCR beta cDNA libraries. MiXCR, applied by TCRdb to the 5' RACE reads, yields one record per CDR3 protein. Among roughly 400,000 distinct CDR3 sequences listed, 24% were seen once. Concerning this clonotype: Its antigen remains unidentified.

The sequencing input was PBMCs or a T cell subset sorted from them (not recorded which). J is TRBJ1-1 and V is TRBV4-1, with D tentatively TRBD1 (5 bases). This receptor was taken from an adult woman who had mild COVID-19 (a few samples of this study predate the infection). Cell type and time point are not known. In DNA form, the CDR3 reads TGCGCCAGCAGCCGACCTCAGGGTAGGAGCACTGAAGCTTTCTTT. This codes for CASSRPQGRSTEAFF.